These 10 T cell receptor beta chains were sequenced from one sample in a study of blood T cell repertoires in COVID-19. The assay was immunoSEQ multiplex PCR, and TCRdb's table has in-frame clones only and misses some. The profile covers a few hundred thousand clones, with 86% appearing a single time and over 7.5% taken by the ten largest. Input material: peripheral blood. The receptor set was obtained from a man between 35 and 55 years old who had recovered from COVID-19.

In DNA, the CDR3 is TGTGCCAGCAGCATTAGCGGGAGAGGCTACGAGCAGTACTTC. This translates into CASSISGRGYEQYF. The chain combines TRBV7-2 with TRBJ2-7; TRBD2 aligns across 9 bases. Germline CDR1 SGHTA, CDR2 FQGNSA. J lost 3 bases, V lost 5 bases, and 5 bases had no gene match. CDR3 size: 14 residues.

V usage is TRBV18 and J usage is TRBJ2-5; 8 bases are a match to TRBD1. The ends lost 5 bases at V and 4 bases at J; junction bases unmatched: 6. The CDR3 contains 14 residues. Germline V gene data show CDR1 as KGHSH and CDR2 as LQKENI. CDR3 nucleotides: TGTGCCAGCTCATTCAGGGGGCGCGGAGAGACCCAGTACTTC. Encoded protein: CASSFRGRGETQYF.

The sample holds one count of this clone. Sequence at one end of the junction differs from germline and may be a read error. The genes are TRBV11-2 and TRBJ1-4; 8 nucleotides agree with TRBD1. The CDR3 runs to 15 residues. The V gene's germline CDR1 is SGHAT and CDR2 FQNNGV. This CDR3 reads CASSLDRGKNEKLFF. CDR3 coding DNA: TGTGCCAGCAGCCTAGACAGGGGAAAAAATGAAAAACTGTTTTTT.

The chain recombines TRBV9 with TRBJ2-1; the match to TRBD2 covers 16 bases. This CDR3 is 18 amino acids long. Germline lookup yields CDR1 SGDLS and CDR2 YYNGEE. J gave up 8 bases and V 4 bases, and 12 bases lay outside the gene matches. This CDR3 reads CASSPRGLAGGPNDEQFF. DNA of the CDR3: TGTGCCAGCAGCCCCCGGGGACTAGCGGGAGGGCCAAACGATGAGCAGTTCTTC. The whole variable domain, filled in from reference TRBV9 and TRBJ2-1, reads DSGVTQTPKHLITATGQRVTLRCSPRSGDLSVYWYQQSLDQGLQFLIQYYNGEERAKGNILERFSAQQFPDLHSELNLSSLELGDSALYFCASSPRGLAGGPNDEQFFGPGTRLTVL.

This clone was found once. The chain recombines TRBV19 with TRBJ1-4, with unresolved D. Germline values: CDR1 LNHDA, CDR2 SQIVND (reference sequence). The ends were cut back, 1 base at V and 5 bases at J, with 17 bases in the middle. CDR3 length: 17 amino acids. The CDR3 loop is CASSIGRGTQRNEKLFF. The CDR3 DNA sequence: TGTGCCAGTAGTATAGGCCGCGGCACACAAAGGAATGAAAAACTGTTTTTT.

The chain carries TRBV11-3 and TRBJ2-2; 8 bases fit TRBD1. V lost 2 bases, J lost 4 bases, and 3 bases stayed unmatched. Germline CDR1 SGHNT, CDR2 YENEEA. There are 15 residues in the CDR3. In DNA, the CDR3 is TGTGCCAGCAGCTTACAGGGGGCAGGCACCGGGGAGCTGTTTTTT. This codes for CASSLQGAGTGELFF.

J is TRBJ2-1 and V is TRBV7-8; 7 bases match TRBD1. This CDR3 contains 15 residues. CDR1 and CDR2 (germline): SGHVS, FQNEAQ. Trimming cost V 1 base and J 5 bases; bases outside gene matches: 5. Here the CDR3 DNA reads TGTGCCAGCAGCTTAGGGGGACAGACTAACAATGAGCAGTTCTTC. It codes for CASSLGGQTNNEQFF.

In regard to this clone: Compared with germline, one end of the junction differs, possibly owing to a read error. The chain couples TRBV5-1 to TRBJ2-5; D is ambiguous. This CDR3 region has 16 residues. CDR1 and CDR2 from the germline V gene are SGHRS and YFSETQ. For the CDR3, the DNA is TGCGCCAGCAGCGACCTCGGTCAGGTCCAGTTCGAGACCCGGTACTTC. This encodes CASSDLGQVQFETRYF.

This clone was observed a handful of times. J is TRBJ2-7 and V is TRBV7-2; D gene unclear. The CDR3 spans 12 residues. Per germline, CDR1 SGHTA and CDR2 FQGNSA. V was clipped by 4 bases and J by 2 bases, with 6 bases between them. Here the CDR3 reads CASSSVAYEQYF. In nucleotides, the CDR3 is TGTGCCAGCAGCTCAGTGGCCTACGAGCAGTACTTC.

The chain joins TRBV25-1 to TRBJ1-6, with D hard to call. Germline values: CDR1 MGHDK, CDR2 SYGVNS. CDR3 length equals 13 residues. The V end was cut by 1 base, the J end by 8 bases, with 6 bases between. CDR3 amino acids: CASSESGYSPLHF. The CDR3 DNA reads as TGTGCCAGCAGTGAATCGGGATATTCACCCCTCCACTTT.